This is a list of T cell receptor beta chains from one sample in a study of blood T cell repertoires in COVID-19. TCRdb's copy holds only in-frame clones and misses some; the assay was immunoSEQ multiplex PCR. The table includes about 300,000 clones, around 90% detected once. Sequencing was performed on PBMCs or T cells enriched from blood (not recorded which). The receptor set was obtained from a young woman with acute COVID-19. Each CDR3 is given with its conserved first and last residue. D genes are given only for firm matches. Expanded clones get a size class; other rows say once, few or many, or leave the size out.

clone size: NA; V gene: TRBV28; J gene: TRBJ2-7; D gene: TRBD2; CDR3 DNA: TGTGCCAGCAGTCCAAGGACTAGCGGGCGCGAGCAGTACTTC; CDR3 protein: CASSPRTSGREQYF
clone size: NA; V gene: TRBV28; J gene: TRBJ2-7; D gene: NA; CDR3 DNA: TGTGCCAGCAGTTTAACGGGCAGGGGCTACGAGCAGTACTTC; CDR3 protein: CASSLTGRGYEQYF
clone size: NA; V gene: TRBV7-9; J gene: TRBJ2-1; D gene: NA; CDR3 DNA: TGTGCCAGCAAGGAGAAGGTCTCCAAACACAATGAGCAGTTCTTC; CDR3 protein: CASKEKVSKHNEQFF
clone size: NA; V gene: TRBV19; J gene: TRBJ1-2; D gene: TRBD1; CDR3 DNA: TGTGCCAGTAGTAGGGACAGCCTTAACTATGGCTACACCTTC; CDR3 protein: CASSRDSLNYGYTF
clone size: NA; V gene: TRBV10-2; J gene: TRBJ2-2; D gene: TRBD2; CDR3 DNA: TGCGCCAGTTTTCCAGCGGGAGTGACCGGGGAGCTGTTTTTT; CDR3 protein: CASFPAGVTGELFF
clone size: once; V gene: TRBV18; J gene: TRBJ1-1; D gene: TRBD1; CDR3 DNA: TGTGCCAGCTCACCTCGTCAGGGGGAAGCTGAAGCTTTCTTT; CDR3 protein: CASSPRQGEAEAFF
clone size: NA; V gene: TRBV25-1; J gene: TRBJ2-7; D gene: TRBD2; CDR3 DNA: TGTGCCAGCAGTGGGGACCCGTCCGGACTAGCGGGGCCCTACGAGCAGTACTTC; CDR3 protein: CASSGDPSGLAGPYEQYF
clone size: NA; V gene: TRBV9; J gene: TRBJ2-4; D gene: TRBD2; CDR3 DNA: TGTGCCAGCAGCGTAGACCTGGCTAGCGGGTCGGTAATTCAGTACTTC; CDR3 protein: CASSVDLASGSVIQYF
clone size: NA; V gene: TRBV29-1; J gene: TRBJ2-7; D gene: TRBD2; CDR3 DNA: TGCAGCGTTGAAAAGGTAGCGGGAGCGGAAGAGCAGTACTTC; CDR3 protein: CSVEKVAGAEEQYF
clone size: NA; V gene: TRBV14; J gene: TRBJ1-1; D gene: NA; CDR3 DNA: TGTGCCAGCAGCATAAACACTGAAGCTTTCTTT; CDR3 protein: CASSINTEAFF
clone size: NA; V gene: TRBV28; J gene: TRBJ1-2; D gene: NA; CDR3 DNA: TGTGCCAGCAGCCCTACAGGGCTGATGAGCTATGGCTACACCTTC; CDR3 protein: CASSPTGLMSYGYTF
clone size: NA; V gene: TRBV7-8; J gene: TRBJ2-3; D gene: NA; CDR3 DNA: TGTGCCAGCAGCTTAAGGGAGGCCCCAAGGGGCACAGATACGCAGTATTTT; CDR3 protein: CASSLREAPRGTDTQYF
clone size: NA; V gene: TRBV28; J gene: TRBJ2-5; D gene: NA; CDR3 DNA: TGTGCCAGCAGTTTATTTGGGACAACGAAAGAGACCCAGTACTTC; CDR3 protein: CASSLFGTTKETQYF
clone size: NA; V gene: TRBV11-2; J gene: TRBJ2-1; D gene: TRBD2; CDR3 DNA: TGTGCCAGCACCACCGGGGGAGGAACTAGCGGGAACTACAATGAGCAGTTCTTC; CDR3 protein: CASTTGGGTSGNYNEQFF
clone size: NA; V gene: TRBV12-3/TRBV12-4; J gene: TRBJ1-3; D gene: NA; CDR3 DNA: TGTGCCAGCAGTTTCGGGGGAAACACCATATATTTT; CDR3 protein: CASSFGGNTIYF
clone size: once; V gene: TRBV7-2; J gene: TRBJ1-2; D gene: TRBD1; CDR3 DNA: TGTGCCAGCAGCTCACAGGGGGCGCGGTATGGCTACACCTTC; CDR3 protein: CASSSQGARYGYTF
clone size: NA; V gene: TRBV27; J gene: TRBJ2-5; D gene: TRBD2; CDR3 DNA: TGTGCCAGCGGCCGACTAGCGGGAGGACAAGAGACCCAGTACTTC; CDR3 protein: CASGRLAGGQETQYF
clone size: NA; V gene: TRBV25-1; J gene: TRBJ2-7; D gene: NA; CDR3 DNA: TGTGCCAGTAGTCAACTTGGGGGCGGGAGAAGGTACGAGCAGTACTTC; CDR3 protein: CASSQLGGGRRYEQYF
clone size: NA; V gene: TRBV9; J gene: TRBJ2-2; D gene: TRBD2; CDR3 DNA: TGTGCCAGCAGGGAGGGAGGGGCCACCGGGGAGCTGTTTTTT; CDR3 protein: CASREGGATGELFF
clone size: NA; V gene: TRBV6-5; J gene: TRBJ1-5; D gene: TRBD1; CDR3 DNA: TGTGCCAGCAGTTACGACGACAGGGAGGATCAGCCCCAGCATTTT; CDR3 protein: CASSYDDREDQPQHF
clone size: NA; V gene: TRBV28; J gene: TRBJ2-5; D gene: NA; CDR3 DNA: TGTGCCAGCAGCTCGACTGGGGGGTCGGTTCAGACCCAGTACTTC; CDR3 protein: CASSSTGGSVQTQYF
clone size: NA; V gene: TRBV2; J gene: TRBJ2-1; D gene: TRBD2; CDR3 DNA: TGTGCCAGCAAAGGGAGGGGTAGCGCCTTAACTAGCTCCTACAATGAGCAGTTCTTC; CDR3 protein: CASKGRGSALTSSYNEQFF
clone size: NA; V gene: TRBV9; J gene: TRBJ1-5; D gene: NA; CDR3 DNA: TGTGCCAGCAGCCCCGGGAGCCTCCGAGAGCCCCAGCATTTT; CDR3 protein: CASSPGSLREPQHF
clone size: once; V gene: TRBV10-2; J gene: TRBJ2-7; D gene: NA; CDR3 DNA: TGCGCCAGCATGCCCCCGGGGAGCGGATCCTACGAGCAGTACTTC; CDR3 protein: CASMPPGSGSYEQYF